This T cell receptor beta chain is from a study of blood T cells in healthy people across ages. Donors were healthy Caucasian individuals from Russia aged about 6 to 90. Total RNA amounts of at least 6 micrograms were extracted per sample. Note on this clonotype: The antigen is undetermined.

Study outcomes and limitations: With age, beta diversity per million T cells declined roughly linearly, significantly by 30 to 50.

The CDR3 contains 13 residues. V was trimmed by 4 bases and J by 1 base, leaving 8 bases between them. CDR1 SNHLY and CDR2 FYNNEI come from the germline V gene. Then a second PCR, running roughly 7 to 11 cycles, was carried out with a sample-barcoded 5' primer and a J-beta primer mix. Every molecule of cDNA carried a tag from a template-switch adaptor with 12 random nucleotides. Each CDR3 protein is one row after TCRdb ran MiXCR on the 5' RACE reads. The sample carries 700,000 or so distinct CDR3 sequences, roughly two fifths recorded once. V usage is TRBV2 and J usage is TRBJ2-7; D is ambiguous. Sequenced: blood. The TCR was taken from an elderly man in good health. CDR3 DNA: TGTGCCAGCAGTGGTGAAGGGTCCTACGAGCAGTACTTC. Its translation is CASSGEGSYEQYF.